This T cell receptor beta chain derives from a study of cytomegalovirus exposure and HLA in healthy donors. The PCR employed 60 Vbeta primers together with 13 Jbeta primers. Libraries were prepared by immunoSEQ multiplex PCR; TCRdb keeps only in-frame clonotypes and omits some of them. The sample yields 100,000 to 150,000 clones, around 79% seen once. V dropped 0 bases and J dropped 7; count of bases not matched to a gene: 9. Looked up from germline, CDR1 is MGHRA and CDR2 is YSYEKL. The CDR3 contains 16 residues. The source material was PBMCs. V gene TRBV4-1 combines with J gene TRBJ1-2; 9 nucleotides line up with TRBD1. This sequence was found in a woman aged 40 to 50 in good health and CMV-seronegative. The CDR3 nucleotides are TGCGCCAGCAGCCAAGACGCTCCGGGACAGGGCTGTGGCTACACCTTC. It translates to CASSQDAPGQGCGYTF.